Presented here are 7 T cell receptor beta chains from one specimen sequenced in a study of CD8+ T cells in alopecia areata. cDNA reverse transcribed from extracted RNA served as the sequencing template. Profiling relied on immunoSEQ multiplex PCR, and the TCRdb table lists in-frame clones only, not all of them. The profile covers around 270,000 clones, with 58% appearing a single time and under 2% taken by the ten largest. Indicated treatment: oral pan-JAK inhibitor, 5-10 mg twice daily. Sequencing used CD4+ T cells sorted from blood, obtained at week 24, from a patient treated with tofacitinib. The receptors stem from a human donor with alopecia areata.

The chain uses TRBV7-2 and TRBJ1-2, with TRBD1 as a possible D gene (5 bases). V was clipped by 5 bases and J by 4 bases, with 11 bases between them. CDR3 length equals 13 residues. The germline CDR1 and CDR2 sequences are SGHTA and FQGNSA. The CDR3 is CASSRGGGYGYTF. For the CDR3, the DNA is TGTGCCAGCAGCCGCGGGGGGGGCTATGGCTACACCTTC.

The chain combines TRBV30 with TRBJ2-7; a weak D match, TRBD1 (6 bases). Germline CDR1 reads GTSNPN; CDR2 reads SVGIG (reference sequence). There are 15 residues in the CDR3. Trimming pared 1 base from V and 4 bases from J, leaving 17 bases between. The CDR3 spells CAWSGSRGTFYEQYF. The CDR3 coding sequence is TGTGCCTGGAGTGGCTCAAGGGGGACCTTTTACGAGCAGTACTTC.

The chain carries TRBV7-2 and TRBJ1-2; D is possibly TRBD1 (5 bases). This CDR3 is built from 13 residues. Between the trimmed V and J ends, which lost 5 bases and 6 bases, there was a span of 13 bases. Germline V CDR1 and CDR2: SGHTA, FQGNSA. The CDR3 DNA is TGTGCCAGCAGCCTCGTAAGGGGTAATGGCTACACCTTC. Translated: CASSLVRGNGYTF.

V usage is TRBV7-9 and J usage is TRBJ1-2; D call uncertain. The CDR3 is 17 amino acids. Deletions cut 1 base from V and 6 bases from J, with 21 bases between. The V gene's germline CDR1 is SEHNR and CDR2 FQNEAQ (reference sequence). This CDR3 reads CASSLGGWEPGGNGYTF. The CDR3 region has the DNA TGTGCCAGCAGCTTAGGCGGTTGGGAGCCGGGAGGGAATGGCTACACCTTC. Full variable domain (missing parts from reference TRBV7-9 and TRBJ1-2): DTGVSQNPRHKITKRGQNVTFRCDPISEHNRLYWYRQTLGQGPEFLTYFQNEAQLEKSRLLSDRFSAERPKGSFSTLEIQRTEQGDSAMYLCASSLGGWEPGGNGYTFGSGTRLTVV.

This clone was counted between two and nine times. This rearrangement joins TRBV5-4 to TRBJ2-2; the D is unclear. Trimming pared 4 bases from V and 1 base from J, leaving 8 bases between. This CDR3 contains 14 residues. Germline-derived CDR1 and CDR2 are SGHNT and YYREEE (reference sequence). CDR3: CASSHRENTGELFF. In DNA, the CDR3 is TGTGCCAGCAGCCACAGAGAGAACACCGGGGAGCTGTTTTTT.

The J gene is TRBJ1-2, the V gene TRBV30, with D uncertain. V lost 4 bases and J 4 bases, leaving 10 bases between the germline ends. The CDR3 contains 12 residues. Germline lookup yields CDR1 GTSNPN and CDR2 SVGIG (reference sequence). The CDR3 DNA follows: TGTGCCTGGAACCCTGTGGGCTATGGCTACACCTTC. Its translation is CAWNPVGYGYTF.

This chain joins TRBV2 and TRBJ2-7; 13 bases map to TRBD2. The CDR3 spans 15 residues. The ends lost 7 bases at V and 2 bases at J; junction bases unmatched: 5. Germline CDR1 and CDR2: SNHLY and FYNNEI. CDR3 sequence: CASNSGLAGTYEQYF. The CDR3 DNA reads TGTGCCAGCAACTCGGGACTAGCGGGGACCTACGAGCAGTACTTC. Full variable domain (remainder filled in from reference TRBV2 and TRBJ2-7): EPEVTQTPSHQVTQMGQEVILRCVPISNHLYFYWYRQILGQKVEFLVSFYNNEISEKSEIFDDQFSVERPDGSNFTLKIRSTKLEDSAMYFCASNSGLAGTYEQYFGPGTRLTVT.